Sequencing of this T cell receptor beta chain was carried out in a study of T cells after yellow fever vaccination. Study outcomes and limitations: The study re-detected most primary-vaccination clones after the booster (about 95% CD4, almost 90% CD8).

Of note for this clonotype: Its antigen is currently unknown.

A 5'RACE template-switching step, the method used to make TCR cDNA, added a universal primer site and UMIs. TCRdb fed the 5' RACE reads into MiXCR, producing one record per CDR3 protein. Among about 630,000 distinct CDR3 sequences listed, more than 9% were seen once. Germline V gives CDR1 LNHDA, CDR2 SQIVND (reference sequence). The CDR3 is 14 amino acids. The V and J ends lost 4 bases and 3 bases respectively, with 10 bases between them. This receptor was taken from a man between 25 and 39 years old who received the YFV17D yellow fever vaccine. The J gene is TRBJ1-5, the V gene TRBV19; D is perhaps TRBD1 (6 bases). The input for sequencing was PBMCs, taken on the day of the yellow fever booster vaccination. CDR3 in DNA: TGTGCCAGTAGTAAGGACAGACCCAATCAGCCCCAGCATTTT. It translates to CASSKDRPNQPQHF.